Reported below is one T cell receptor (beta chain). The target antigen is unknown. The germline V and J ends were trimmed by 5 bases and 4 bases, with 17 bases remaining between them. The length of the CDR3 is 15 residues. CDR1 and CDR2 from the germline V gene are MNHEY and SVGAGI. Profiling relied on immunoSEQ multiplex PCR, and the TCRdb table lists in-frame clones only, not all of them. The sample includes over 850,000 clones, 75% to 80% of them seen just once. These data come from a study of shared clonotypes between healthy human individuals. Study-wide results and caveats: Among four donors, approximately 5% of naive CD4 clonotypes were found in common.

Healthy adults negative for HIV, lacking recent acute infections or vaccinations, served as donors. Sequencing was done on a sample of memory CD4+ T cells from PBMCs. Documented subset: CD45RA-negative fraction. The receptor was derived from a man younger than 35 in good health. Some clones in this sample may be carry-over from other donors' samples. The chain carries TRBV6-5 and TRBJ1-2; D is undetermined. CDR3 sequence reads: CASSTTYGVGYGYTF. In DNA form, the CDR3 reads TGTGCCAGCAGTACCACCTACGGGGTGGGCTATGGCTACACCTTC.